This entry is about one T cell receptor beta chain. Its antigen remains unknown. The sample belongs to a study of radiation and T cells in renal cell carcinoma. Clones were sequenced by immunoSEQ multiplex PCR, and TCRdb holds only the in-frame ones, with some missing. This table has 90,000 to 95,000 clones, about four fifths appearing once. Time point denoted: baseline pretreatment blood. Treatment noted: 15 Gy SBRT to primary tumor, nephrectomy 4 weeks later. Radiation-treated patients gave blood at baseline, week 2 and week 4. Regarding the study as a whole: Top tumor clonotypes rose in blood 2 weeks post-radiation, then contracted. Without pretreatment biopsies, baseline tumor clonotype presence was undetermined.

The receptor's source is a man between 60 and 75 years old with renal cell carcinoma. The input for sequencing was blood, taken from a patient whose treatment included radiotherapy and nephrectomy.

The CDR3 protein is CATSRREVPNQPQHF. The CDR3 DNA sequence: TGTGCCACCAGCAGAAGGGAGGTCCCCAATCAGCCCCAGCATTTT. V usage is TRBV15 and J usage is TRBJ1-5, with D uncertain. Germline CDR1 reads LNHNV; CDR2 reads YYDKDF (reference sequence). The CDR3 length is 15 residues. Trimming stripped 2 bases from V and 3 bases from J, with 11 bases between.